This entry features one T cell receptor beta chain sequence. This sample is part of a study of cytomegalovirus exposure and HLA in healthy donors. The PCR used 60 Vbeta and 13 Jbeta primers. Data came from immunoSEQ multiplex PCR; TCRdb stores just in-frame clones and leaves some out. Of around 120,000 clones in the sample, over 75% were seen once. The CDR3 totals 15 residues. The junction had 5 bases not matched to a gene; V was cut back by 1 base and J by 8 bases. The V gene's germline CDR1 is LNHDA and CDR2 SQIVND (reference sequence). The clonotype comes from a human donor in good health. The sample was PBMCs. The gene calls are TRBV19 and TRBJ2-4, with 10 bases matching TRBD2. CDR3 region: CASSIGASGSYIQYF. In DNA form, the CDR3 reads TGTGCCAGTAGTATAGGGGCTAGCGGGAGTTACATTCAGTACTTC.